The T cell receptor (beta chain) described here comes from a study of blood T cell repertoires in COVID-19. For the study at large: T cells, B-cell-depleted T cells, or PBMCs supplied cDNA or gDNA.

Using immunoSEQ multiplex PCR, the repertoire was profiled, and TCRdb retains in-frame clones only, with some absent. This table has about 320,000 clones, about 85% appearing once. The ends lost 10 bases at V and 10 bases at J; junction bases unmatched: 10. The CDR3 has 12 amino acids. The receptor was derived from a woman aged 25 to 39 who had been exposed to COVID-19. The J gene is TRBJ2-1, the V gene TRBV12-3 or TRBV12-4; 7 bases align to TRBD2. Material: PBMCs or T cells enriched from blood (not recorded which). The CDR3: CATHLSAGEQFF. CDR3 nucleotide sequence: TGTGCCACCCACCTATCAGCGGGAGAGCAGTTCTTC.